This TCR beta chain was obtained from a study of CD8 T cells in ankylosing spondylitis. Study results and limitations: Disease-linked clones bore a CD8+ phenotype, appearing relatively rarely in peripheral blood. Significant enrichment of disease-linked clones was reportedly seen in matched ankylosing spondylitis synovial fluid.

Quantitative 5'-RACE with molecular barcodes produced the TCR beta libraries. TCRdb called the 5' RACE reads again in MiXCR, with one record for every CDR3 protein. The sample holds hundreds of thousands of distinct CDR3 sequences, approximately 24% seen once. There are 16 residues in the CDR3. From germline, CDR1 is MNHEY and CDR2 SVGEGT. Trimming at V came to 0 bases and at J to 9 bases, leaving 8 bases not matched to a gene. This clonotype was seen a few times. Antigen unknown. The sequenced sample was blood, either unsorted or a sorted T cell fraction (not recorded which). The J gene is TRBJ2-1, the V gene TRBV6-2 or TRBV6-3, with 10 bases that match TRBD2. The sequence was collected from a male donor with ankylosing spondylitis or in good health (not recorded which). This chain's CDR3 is CASSYSMSGREGEQFF. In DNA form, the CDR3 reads TGTGCCAGCAGTTACTCGATGAGCGGGAGGGAGGGTGAGCAGTTCTTC.